The 7 T cell receptor beta chains given below trace back to one sample, sequenced in a study of OX40 agonist ivuxolimab in advanced cancers. The method was immunoSEQ multiplex PCR; TCRdb's version includes in-frame clones alone and lacks a portion of them. The sample holds some 100,000 clones, about 90% seen once. The starting material was CD4+ or CD8+ T cells sorted from blood, obtained in a trial of the OX40 agonist ivuxolimab. The receptors derive from an adult with an advanced solid tumor such as melanoma, head and neck, liver or kidney cancer.

The genes are TRBV5-1 and TRBJ2-7; 8 nucleotides align to TRBD2. There are 17 residues in the CDR3. The ends lost 3 bases at V and 5 bases at J; junction bases unmatched: 16. CDR1 and CDR2 (germline): SGHRS, YFSETQ. The CDR3 here is CASSSREGRADLHEQYF. The CDR3 coding sequence is TGCGCCAGCAGCTCTCGGGAGGGCAGAGCGGATCTCCACGAGCAGTACTTC. The whole variable domain, filled in from reference TRBV5-1 and TRBJ2-7, reads KAGVTQTPRYLIKTRGQQVTLSCSPISGHRSVSWYQQTPGQGLQFLFEYFSETQRNKGNFPGRFSGRQFSNSRSEMNVSTLELGDSALYLCASSSREGRADLHEQYFGPGTRLTVT.

The chain uses TRBV19 and TRBJ2-7, with D perhaps TRBD2 (5 bases). This CDR3 has 15 residues. CDR1 is LNHDA and CDR2 is SQIVND in the germline V gene (reference sequence). V lost 4 bases and J lost 0, with 13 bases in between. The CDR3 is CASSTDPSLSYEQYF. The CDR3, as DNA: TGTGCCAGTAGTACAGATCCTAGCCTCTCCTACGAGCAGTACTTC.

This chain uses TRBV19 with TRBJ2-7; 9 positions match TRBD1. The ends lost 1 base at V and 6 bases at J; junction bases unmatched: 10. From germline, CDR1 is LNHDA and CDR2 SQIVND (reference sequence). This CDR3 has 16 residues. This CDR3 reads CASSIAGDREGSEQYF. The DNA for the CDR3 is TGTGCCAGTAGTATAGCGGGGGACAGGGAGGGAAGCGAGCAGTACTTC. Complete variable domain (other parts from reference TRBV19 and TRBJ2-7): DGGITQSPKYLFRKEGQNVTLSCEQNLNHDAMYWYRQDPGQGLRLIYYSQIVNDFQKGDIAEGYSVSREKKESFPLTVTSAQKNPTAFYLCASSIAGDREGSEQYFGPGTRLTVT.

The chain is built from TRBV19 and TRBJ2-2; TRBD2 might be the D (5 bases). Looked up from germline, CDR1 is LNHDA and CDR2 is SQIVND (reference sequence). V dropped 3 bases and J dropped 5 bases, with 13 bases sitting between them. The CDR3 has 15 amino acids. The CDR3 DNA is TGTGCCAGTAGTATCCGAGGGTCTTTGACCGGGGAGCTGTTTTTT. Translated, it gives CASSIRGSLTGELFF.

The count of this clone is one. The V gene is TRBV15, the J gene TRBJ1-5, with 10 bases fitting TRBD1. The CDR3 covers 15 residues. CDR1 and CDR2 from the germline V gene are LNHNV and YYDKDF (reference sequence). With V trimmed by 1 base and J by 6 bases, 3 bases remained unmatched. CDR3 sequence (DNA): TGTGCCACCAGCAGAGCGGGACAGGGGACTCAGCCCCAGCATTTT. It encodes CATSRAGQGTQPQHF.

The chain has TRBV10-2 and TRBJ2-1; D assignment may be TRBD1 or TRBD2 (6 bases each). The germline CDR1 and CDR2 sequences are WSHSY and SAAADI. The CDR3 sequence is 13 residues long. V shed 7 bases and J shed 9 bases, with 16 bases lying between them. CDR3 bases: TGCGCCAGCATCGTGTCCGGGGGCCCTGAGCAGTTCTTC. It yields the protein CASIVSGGPEQFF.

The V call is TRBV5-1, the J call TRBJ2-2; no reliable D call. V dropped 0 bases and J dropped 4 bases, with 7 bases sitting between them. CDR3 length: 14 amino acids. Germline-derived CDR1 and CDR2 are SGHRS and YFSETQ. Here the CDR3 DNA reads TGCGCCAGCAGCTTGGTTCACGGCACCGGGGAGCTGTTTTTT. Translating gives CASSLVHGTGELFF.